This T cell receptor beta chain was sequenced in a study of T cell repertoires in cytomegalovirus infection. TCRdb processed the reads anew with MiXCR; each CDR3 protein has one entry. The sample lists about 830,000 distinct CDR3 sequences, 30% to 35% occurring once. The CDR3 contains 13 residues. Trimming shortened V by 2 bases and J by 9 bases, and 14 bases separated the two germline ends. This clonotype was observed a few times. Its antigen is as yet unknown. The TCR originated in a human donor in good health (CMV status not recorded). Some clones in this sample may be carry-over from other donors' samples. The sample was cultured CD8+ T cells from PBMCs, taken from culture after CMV antigen stimulation. The V and J genes are TRBV23-1 and TRBJ2-7; either TRBD1 or TRBD2 may fit D (5 bases each). TRBV23-1 is marked as an open reading frame, function uncertain. The CDR3 nucleotides read TGCGCCAGCAGTCAACCGCCCCGGGACGGGCAGTACGTC. It yields the protein CASSQPPRDGQYV.